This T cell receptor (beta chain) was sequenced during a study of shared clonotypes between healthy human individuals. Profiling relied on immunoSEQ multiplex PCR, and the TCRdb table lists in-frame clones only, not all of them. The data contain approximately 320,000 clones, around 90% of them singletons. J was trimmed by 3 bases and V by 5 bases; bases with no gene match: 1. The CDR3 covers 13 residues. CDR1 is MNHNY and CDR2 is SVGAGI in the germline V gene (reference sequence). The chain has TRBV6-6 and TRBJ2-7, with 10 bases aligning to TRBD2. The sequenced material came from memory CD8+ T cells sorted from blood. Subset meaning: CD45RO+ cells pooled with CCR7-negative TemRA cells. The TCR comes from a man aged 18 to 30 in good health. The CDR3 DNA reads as TGTGCCAGCAGTCGGACTAGCGGCTACGAGCAGTACTTC. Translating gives CASSRTSGYEQYF.